A selection of T cell receptor beta chains follows, all from one sample in a study of shared clonotypes between healthy human individuals. Sequenced by immunoSEQ multiplex PCR; TCRdb stores in-frame clones only, minus some. Of about 2.3 million clones listed, just over 90% were seen once; the top ten hold around 0.4%. The sample comprised naive CD4+ T cells from PBMCs. The receptor source for this set is a man between 18 and 35 years old in good health. Some clones in this sample may be carry-over from other donors' samples. Each CDR3 is given with its conserved first and last residue. A D gene is named only where the DNA matches it firmly. Only some rows state a clone size, as once, few, many or a class for expanded clones.

d_call	clone_size	v_call	j_call	cdr3_aa	cdr3_nt
-	few	TRBV4-1	TRBJ1-1	CASSQPRGYTEAFF	TGCGCCAGCAGCCAACCCAGGGGTTACACTGAAGCTTTCTTT
-	few	TRBV7-9	TRBJ1-1	CASSPGTEAFF	TGTGCCAGCAGTCCCGGCACTGAAGCTTTCTTT
TRBD2	-	TRBV18	TRBJ2-1	CASSPILAGDEQFF	TGTGCCAGCTCACCTATTCTAGCGGGCGATGAGCAGTTCTTC
-	-	TRBV11-2	TRBJ2-7	CASSRGIRYEQYF	TGTGCCAGCAGCCGGGGGATCCGCTACGAGCAGTACTTC
-	-	TRBV15	TRBJ2-3	CATSRGVPSQADTQYF	TGTGCCACCAGCAGAGGGGTACCAAGCCAGGCGGATACGCAGTATTTT
-	-	TRBV11-2	TRBJ2-7	CASSLGAGQYF	TGTGCCAGCAGCTTAGGGGCAGGGCAGTACTTC
-	few	TRBV15	TRBJ1-1	CATSRGAANTEAFF	TGTGCCACCAGCAGAGGAGCAGCGAACACTGAAGCTTTCTTT
-	-	TRBV6-6	TRBJ2-5	CASSLNQETQYF	TGTGCCAGCAGTTTAAATCAAGAGACCCAGTACTTC
-	-	TRBV4-1	TRBJ2-6	CASSQDLGLSGANVLTF	TGCGCCAGCAGCCAAGACCTGGGCCTCTCTGGGGCCAACGTCCTGACTTTC
-	-	TRBV7-3	TRBJ2-5	CASSLSGQETQYF	TGTGCCAGCAGCTTATCAGGGCAAGAGACCCAGTACTTC
TRBD2	-	TRBV5-1	TRBJ2-7	CASSLYGGRPATYEQYF	TGCGCCAGCAGCTTGTACGGCGGGAGGCCCGCAACCTACGAGCAGTACTTC
-	once	TRBV5-1	TRBJ2-1	CASSDVTSLNEQFF	TGCGCCAGCAGCGACGTGACTAGTCTCAATGAGCAGTTCTTC
-	-	TRBV6-6	TRBJ1-2	CASSYPSTGTNYGYTF	TGTGCCAGCAGTTACCCATCTACCGGGACTAACTATGGCTACACCTTC
-	-	TRBV5-1	TRBJ1-1	CASSLLTYTEAFF	TGCGCCAGCAGCTTGCTCACATACACTGAAGCTTTCTTT
-	once	TRBV6-1	TRBJ2-3	CASSRGPADTQYF	TGTGCCAGCTCCAGGGGACCCGCAGATACGCAGTATTTT
-	-	TRBV5-4	TRBJ1-3	CASSLGRPSGNTIYF	TGTGCCAGCAGCTTGGGCCGTCCCTCTGGAAACACCATATATTTT
-	-	TRBV4-3	TRBJ2-1	CASSQDRTQIAGRGYYNEQFF	TGCGCCAGCAGCCAAGATCGGACACAGATAGCGGGTAGGGGGTACTACAATGAGCAGTTCTTC
TRBD2	-	TRBV4-2	TRBJ2-3	CASGSVLASTDTQYF	TGTGCCAGCGGTTCGGTACTAGCGAGCACAGATACGCAGTATTTT
-	-	TRBV14	TRBJ2-7	CASSQANAPFYEQYF	TGTGCCAGCAGCCAAGCAAACGCCCCCTTTTACGAGCAGTACTTC
TRBD1	-	TRBV2	TRBJ1-5	CASSGTGGIQPQHF	TGTGCCAGCTCCGGGACAGGGGGCATTCAGCCCCAGCATTTT
-	-	TRBV5-1	TRBJ2-1	CASSFSEVSQFF	TGCGCCAGCAGCTTTTCGGAGGTTTCCCAGTTCTTC
-	few	TRBV30	TRBJ1-1	CAWSPTMNTEAFF	TGTGCCTGGAGCCCGACCATGAACACTGAAGCTTTCTTT
TRBD1	-	TRBV27	TRBJ2-7	CASSSGQGSYEQYF	TGTGCCAGCAGCTCGGGACAGGGGTCCTACGAGCAGTACTTC
TRBD1	-	TRBV19	TRBJ1-2	CASSIDPGQSYASGYTF	TGTGCCAGTAGTATAGATCCGGGACAGTCATATGCGAGTGGCTACACCTTC
-	once	TRBV15	TRBJ2-1	CATSRDTRIAYNEQFF	TGTGCCACCAGCAGAGATACTAGAATCGCCTACAATGAGCAGTTCTTC
TRBD1	-	TRBV29-1	TRBJ2-3	CSVDRGRDTQYF	TGCAGCGTGGACAGGGGCAGAGATACGCAGTATTTT
-	-	TRBV28	TRBJ1-1	CASRASPNTEAFF	TGTGCCAGCCGGGCCAGCCCGAACACTGAAGCTTTCTTT
-	-	TRBV19	TRBJ1-5	CASSPTGSNQPQHF	TGTGCCAGTAGCCCCACAGGGAGCAATCAGCCCCAGCATTTT
-	-	TRBV27	TRBJ1-1	CASSPGGTLFVTEAFF	TGTGCCAGCAGCCCTGGAGGGACATTGTTCGTCACTGAAGCTTTCTTT
-	-	TRBV4-3	TRBJ2-1	CASSYIGSSYNEQFF	TGCGCCAGCAGCTATATAGGGAGCTCCTACAATGAGCAGTTCTTC
-	-	TRBV30	TRBJ1-6	CAWSVENNSPLHF	TGTGCCTGGAGCGTTGAGAATAATTCACCCCTCCACTTT
-	once	TRBV5-1	TRBJ2-5	CASSHPGQETQYF	TGCGCCAGCAGCCACCCCGGTCAAGAGACCCAGTACTTC
-	once	TRBV10-3	TRBJ2-3	CAISEYDPQRGTDTQYF	TGTGCCATCAGTGAGTACGACCCCCAAAGGGGCACAGATACGCAGTATTTT
-	-	TRBV9	TRBJ1-2	CASSRRLGRDYGYTF	TGTGCCAGCAGCCGTAGACTGGGTCGGGACTATGGCTACACCTTC
TRBD1	-	TRBV2	TRBJ1-5	CASRPQGGYRAQHF	TGTGCCAGCAGGCCACAGGGGGGATATAGGGCCCAGCATTTT
-	-	TRBV10-1	TRBJ2-2	CASSVSGWNTGELFF	TGCGCCAGCAGTGTGAGCGGGTGGAACACCGGGGAGCTGTTTTTT
TRBD2	-	TRBV5-1	TRBJ2-5	CASSGGLVRETQYF	TGCGCCAGCAGCGGTGGACTAGTGCGGGAGACCCAGTACTTC
TRBD2	-	TRBV7-9	TRBJ2-7	CASSPGLAGGPWIPYEQYF	TGTGCCAGCAGCCCCGGACTAGCGGGAGGACCGTGGATCCCCTACGAGCAGTACTTC
-	-	TRBV28	TRBJ2-1	CASSFRPLEQFF	TGTGCCAGCAGTTTCCGCCCACTTGAGCAGTTCTTC
TRBD1	-	TRBV29-1	TRBJ1-2	CSAAGQGAYGYTF	TGCAGCGCAGCGGGCCAGGGGGCCTATGGCTACACCTTC
-	-	TRBV9	TRBJ2-3	CASSPYSRGTDTQYF	TGTGCCAGCAGCCCCTACAGCCGGGGCACAGATACGCAGTATTTT
TRBD1	-	TRBV27	TRBJ2-3	CASIPGTGKTDTQYF	TGTGCCAGCATCCCAGGGACAGGGAAGACAGATACGCAGTATTTT
TRBD2	-	TRBV5-1	TRBJ2-7	CASSLVAGAYEQYF	TGCGCCAGCAGCTTGGTGGCGGGAGCCTACGAGCAGTACTTC
TRBD1	-	TRBV29-1	TRBJ1-1	CSVEGQGQNTEAFF	TGCAGCGTTGAGGGACAGGGGCAGAACACTGAAGCTTTCTTT
-	-	TRBV21-1	TRBJ1-5	CASSNMGWGIMDQPQHF	TGTGCCAGCAGCAACATGGGGTGGGGCATTATGGATCAGCCCCAGCATTTT
-	-	TRBV30	TRBJ1-1	CAWSVLSWLNTEAFF	TGTGCCTGGAGTGTACTTTCTTGGCTGAACACTGAAGCTTTCTTT
-	-	TRBV5-1	TRBJ2-7	CASNPGASSYEQYF	TGCGCCAGCAACCCGGGGGCGAGCTCCTACGAGCAGTACTTC
TRBD1	once	TRBV6-5	TRBJ2-7	CASSPPGQGAEQYF	TGTGCCAGCAGCCCCCCGGGACAGGGGGCCGAGCAGTACTTC
-	-	TRBV5-8	TRBJ1-5	CASSMPNQPQHF	TGTGCCAGCAGCATGCCCAATCAGCCCCAGCATTTT
TRBD1	-	TRBV28	TRBJ1-2	CASAEGGQFTNYGYTF	TGTGCCAGCGCGGAGGGGGGACAGTTTACTAACTATGGCTACACCTTC
-	-	TRBV27	TRBJ2-7	CASSLSRGREQYF	TGTGCCAGCAGTTTATCGCGAGGGCGCGAGCAGTACTTC
TRBD2	once	TRBV5-4	TRBJ2-2	CASSPGLALNTGELFF	TGTGCCAGCAGCCCGGGACTAGCGCTGAACACCGGGGAGCTGTTTTTT